These 32 T cell receptor beta chains came from one sample sequenced in a study of T cells after yellow fever vaccination. TCRdb re-called the 5' RACE reads through MiXCR, storing one row per CDR3 protein. The sample has roughly 500,000 distinct CDR3 sequences, roughly 21% seen once. Sequences were derived from PBMCs, sampled 15 days after the yellow fever booster vaccination. All receptors derive from a man aged 25-40 years who received the YFV17D yellow fever vaccine.

The chain recombines TRBV5-1 with TRBJ1-5, with 7 bases aligning to TRBD1. CDR3 length: 16 residues. V lost 0 bases, J lost 0 bases, and 3 bases stayed unmatched. CDR1 is SGHRS and CDR2 is YFSETQ in the germline V gene. The CDR3 coding sequence is TGCGCCAGCAGCTTGGATGGGACAGCTAGCAATCAGCCCCAGCATTTT. It encodes CASSLDGTASNQPQHF.

This clonotype occurred a few times. This chain uses TRBV12-3 or TRBV12-4 with TRBJ2-1, with TRBD2 identical over 10 bases. J gave up 7 bases and V 2 bases, and 5 bases lay outside the gene matches. The CDR3 loop spans 15 amino acids. CDR3 coding DNA: TGTGCCAGCAGTTTACAGGCTAGCGGGAGTAATGAGCAGTTCTTC. Protein: CASSLQASGSNEQFF.

The table lists this clonotype with a few counts. The J gene is TRBJ2-2, the V gene TRBV29-1, with D maybe TRBD1 (7 bases). Trimming took off 6 bases at V and 3 bases at J, with 11 bases between the two ends. This CDR3 has 13 amino acids. In germline, CDR1 is SQVTM, CDR2 ANQGSEA. The CDR3 DNA reads as TGCAGCGTCCGCGGGACAGACACCGGGGAGCTGTTTTTT. Amino acid sequence: CSVRGTDTGELFF.

This clonotype has only a few counts. The chain joins TRBV20-1 to TRBJ2-7, with D tentatively TRBD1 (6 bases). V was cut by 1 base and J by 4 bases, with 17 bases left in between. From germline, CDR1 is DFQATT and CDR2 SNEGSKA (reference sequence). The CDR3 is 15 residues long. CDR3 sequence: CSARVRQAYGYEQYF. CDR3 nucleotides: TGCAGTGCTAGAGTCAGACAGGCCTATGGGTACGAGCAGTACTTC.

This chain joins TRBV7-2 and TRBJ2-7; weak D call: TRBD1 (6 bases). CDR1 SGHTA and CDR2 FQGNSA come from the germline V gene. The CDR3 length is 15 residues. V shed 6 bases and J shed 7 bases, with 22 bases lying between them. DNA of the CDR3: TGTGCCAGCAGACCCCCAGGGGCCGCCTTCCGGGAGCAGTACTTC. This translates into CASRPPGAAFREQYF. The whole variable domain, filled in from reference TRBV7-2 and TRBJ2-7, reads GAGVSQSPSNKVTEKGKDVELRCDPISGHTALYWYRQSLGQGLEFLIYFQGNSAPDKSGLPSDRFSAERTGGSVSTLTIQRTQQEDSAVYLCASRPPGAAFREQYFGPGTRLTVT.

The genes are TRBV7-3 and TRBJ1-2; 7 bases agree with TRBD1. Germline V CDR1 and CDR2: SGHTA, FQGTGA. The CDR3 is 15 amino acids. Unmatched junction bases numbered 11, after V lost 4 bases and J lost 6 bases. The CDR3 spells CASSSPRDRVDGYTF. The CDR3 DNA sequence: TGTGCCAGCAGCTCACCAAGAGACAGGGTGGATGGCTACACCTTC.

This clonotype was observed a few times. The chain links TRBV24-1 to TRBJ2-7; no clear D. Germline V gene sequence: CDR1 KGHDR, CDR2 SFDVKD. CDR3 length equals 15 residues. Trimming pared 1 base from V and 2 bases from J, leaving 11 bases between. CDR3 in DNA: TGTGCCACCAGTGATTTCTTCGAATCCGCCTACGAGCAGTACTTC. Its translation: CATSDFFESAYEQYF.

The chain has TRBV20-1 and TRBJ1-5, with D perhaps matching TRBD1 (5 bases). The CDR3 length is 14 residues. V lost 3 bases and J 2 bases, leaving 11 bases between the germline ends. CDR1 is DFQATT, CDR2 SNEGSKA, per germline (reference sequence). DNA of the CDR3: TGCAGTGCTAGTAACGGGGGGGGCAATCAGCCCCAGCATTTT. Protein product: CSASNGGGNQPQHF.

This clonotype was detected ten times or more. V is TRBV18 and J is TRBJ2-5, with a tentative D call TRBD2 (5 bases). The CDR3 loop spans 14 amino acids. The V end lost 0 bases, the J end lost 4 bases, and 9 bases lay between the germline ends. CDR1 is KGHSH and CDR2 is LQKENI in the germline V gene. The CDR3 nucleotides read TGTGCCAGCTCACCACCGTCTAGCCGAGAGACCCAGTACTTC. It is translated as CASSPPSSRETQYF.

This chain connects TRBV20-1 to TRBJ2-1; D uncertain. Trimming left V 3 bases short and J 10 bases short, with 19 bases between. The CDR3 spans 14 residues. CDR1 is DFQATT and CDR2 is SNEGSKA in the germline V gene (reference sequence). The CDR3 here is CSARSRTRFWEQFF. Written as DNA, the CDR3 is TGCAGTGCTAGGAGTAGGACGCGATTCTGGGAGCAGTTCTTC.

This clonotype was seen a few times. The V gene is TRBV12-3 or TRBV12-4, the J gene TRBJ2-4, with unresolved D. V was cut by 6 bases and J by 2 bases, with 11 bases left in between. The CDR3 totals 14 residues. The CDR3 nucleotides are TGTGCCAGCAGCACGGACGGAACCAAAAACATTCAGTACTTC. Its protein is CASSTDGTKNIQYF.

The gene calls are TRBV28 and TRBJ2-6; TRBD1 matches at 7 bases. Germline values: CDR1 MDHEN, CDR2 SYDVKM. This CDR3 is built from 19 residues. V dropped 5 bases and J dropped 0; count of bases not matched to a gene: 13. The CDR3 reads CASSPSGTVQFSGANVLTF. The CDR3 bases are TGTGCCAGCAGTCCTTCCGGGACAGTCCAATTCTCTGGGGCCAACGTCCTGACTTTC. The full variable domain, in which reference TRBV28 and TRBJ2-6 provide the parts outside the CDR3, is DVKVTQSSRYLVKRTGEKVFLECVQDMDHENMFWYRQDPGLGLRLIYFSYDVKMKEKGDIPEGYSVSREKKERFSLILESASTNQTSMYLCASSPSGTVQFSGANVLTFGAGSRLTVL.

A few counts support this clonotype. This chain joins TRBV29-1 and TRBJ2-7; D not resolved. V lost 5 bases to trimming and J lost 3 bases, with 8 bases between them. The germline CDR1 and CDR2 sequences are SQVTM and ANQGSEA. This CDR3 region has 11 residues. CDR3 coding DNA: TGCAGCGTTCGTGGCAACTACGAGCAGTACTTC. Translating gives CSVRGNYEQYF.

This chain links TRBV20-1 with TRBJ1-2; a possible D gene is TRBD1 (6 bases). V shed 6 bases and J shed 6 bases, with 11 bases lying between them. This CDR3 is 11 amino acids long. CDR1 is DFQATT, CDR2 SNEGSKA, per germline (reference sequence). The CDR3 loop is CSAPGVDGYTF. CDR3 nucleotide sequence: TGCAGTGCCCCAGGGGTGGATGGCTACACCTTC.

The J gene is TRBJ2-1, the V gene TRBV29-1; D gene unclear. Trimming left V 4 bases short and J 3 bases short, with 10 bases between. Germline V gene data show CDR1 as SQVTM and CDR2 as ANQGSEA. The length of the CDR3 is 13 residues. The CDR3, as DNA: TGCAGCGTTGTTGGGGTATACTACAATGAGCAGTTCTTC. Translation: CSVVGVYYNEQFF.

V usage is TRBV3-1 and J usage is TRBJ1-6, with no clear D. Trimming took off 1 base at V and 7 bases at J, with 8 bases between the two ends. The CDR3 contains 14 residues. The germline gives CDR1 LGHDT, CDR2 YNNKEL (reference sequence). The CDR3 here is CASSQVSGNSPLHF. In nucleotides, the CDR3 is TGTGCCAGCAGCCAAGTGTCTGGGAATTCACCCCTCCACTTT.

This clonotype came up many times. V and J are TRBV11-2 and TRBJ2-5, with D possibly called TRBD1 or TRBD2 (5 bases each). Germline V CDR1 and CDR2: SGHAT, FQNNGV. The CDR3 totals 15 residues. V was pared by 2 bases and J by 4 bases, with 14 bases between. CDR3 sequence: CASSLTGTVGETQYF. The CDR3 nucleotides are TGTGCCAGCAGCTTAACGGGGACCGTTGGAGAGACCCAGTACTTC.

This clonotype has just a few counts. The chain recombines TRBV7-2 with TRBJ2-7; D is unresolved. Germline V gives CDR1 SGHTA, CDR2 FQGNSA. This CDR3 region has 16 residues. Trimming cost V 5 bases and J 1 base, with 18 bases left between them. In DNA form, the CDR3 reads TGTGCCAGCAGCCGAATGGGATTAGGAGAGTCCTACGAGCAGTACTTC. It specifies CASSRMGLGESYEQYF.

The J gene is TRBJ1-2, the V gene TRBV5-1; 9 nucleotides match TRBD1. Germline-derived CDR1 and CDR2 are SGHRS and YFSETQ. CDR3 length: 14 residues. J was trimmed by 7 bases and V by 4 bases; bases with no gene match: 8. The chain's CDR3 is CASSTGDRALGYTF. CDR3 in DNA: TGCGCCAGCAGCACAGGGGACAGGGCCCTTGGCTACACCTTC.

The V gene is TRBV6-2 or TRBV6-3, the J gene TRBJ2-1; possible D gene TRBD2, 6 bases. Germline CDR1 reads MNHEY; CDR2 reads SVGEGT. The CDR3 contains 16 residues. Trimming removed 2 bases at V and 4 bases at J, with 15 bases between. CDR3 loop: CASSYGEAGSYNEQFF. CDR3 DNA sequence: TGTGCCAGCAGTTACGGAGAAGCGGGTTCTTACAATGAGCAGTTCTTC.

This clonotype came up a few times. The chain joins TRBV9 to TRBJ2-1; D perhaps matches TRBD2 (6 bases). The CDR3 sequence is 15 residues long. V lost 4 bases to trimming and J lost 2 bases, with 13 bases between them. The germline CDR1 and CDR2 sequences are SGDLS and YYNGEE. CDR3 DNA: TGTGCCAGCAGCTCCGGGACTGAGACCTACAATGAGCAGTTCTTC. As protein: CASSSGTETYNEQFF.

This clonotype was counted a few times. The chain links TRBV12-5 to TRBJ2-1; TRBD1 aligns across 9 bases. The CDR3 spans 15 residues. The ends lost 5 bases at V and 7 bases at J; junction bases unmatched: 9. The germline V gene encodes CDR1 LGHNT and CDR2 FRNRAP. CDR3 in DNA: TGTGCTAGTGGTCCCCGGACAGGGGTAATTAATGAGCAGTTCTTC. It specifies CASGPRTGVINEQFF.

This clonotype showed up just a few times. The chain combines TRBV7-9 with TRBJ1-6, with a possible D match to TRBD1 (6 bases). V was cut by 4 bases and J by 5 bases, with 12 bases left in between. CDR3 length: 15 amino acids. CDR1 and CDR2 from the germline V gene are SEHNR and FQNEAQ (reference sequence). CDR3 sequence (DNA): TGTGCCAGCAGCTCAAATGACAGGAATAATTCACCCCTCCACTTT. Its translation: CASSSNDRNNSPLHF.

This chain connects TRBV20-1 to TRBJ2-7; TRBD2 might be the D (6 bases). The V and J ends lost 3 bases and 2 bases respectively, with 14 bases between them. CDR1 is DFQATT and CDR2 is SNEGSKA in the germline V gene (reference sequence). The CDR3 has 14 amino acids. This CDR3 reads CSASGVGSPYEQYF. The CDR3 nucleotides are TGCAGTGCTAGTGGGGTCGGGAGCCCCTACGAGCAGTACTTC.

This clonotype was seen a few times. The V call is TRBV28, the J call TRBJ2-2; D could derive from TRBD1 or TRBD2 (6 bases each). The CDR3 covers 15 residues. Per the germline V gene, CDR1 is MDHEN and CDR2 is SYDVKM. V was clipped by 7 bases and J by 0 bases, with 12 bases between them. In DNA, the CDR3 is TGTGCCAGCATGGCCGGGGGCGCGAACACCGGGGAGCTGTTTTTT. This sequence encodes CASMAGGANTGELFF.

A word on this clonotype: A junction end diverges from the germline sequence, so it may reflect a read error. The genes are TRBV15 and TRBJ2-1; 8 nucleotides align to TRBD2. This CDR3 comprises 13 residues. CDR1 and CDR2 (germline): LNHNV, YYDKDF (reference sequence). CDR3 in DNA: TGTGCCACCAGCAGAGATCGGTCGGGACTAGTCCCATTC. This gives the protein CATSRDRSGLVPF.

This clonotype was seen a handful of times. V and J are TRBV7-2 and TRBJ2-3; D remains unclear. V was shortened by 4 bases and J by 6 bases, with 14 bases between the two germline ends. The germline CDR1 and CDR2 sequences are SGHTA and FQGNSA. The length of the CDR3 is 14 residues. DNA of the CDR3: TGTGCCAGCAGCTCTGGAGAAAGCAGGGATACGCAGTATTTT. Translated: CASSSGESRDTQYF.

This clonotype has just a few counts. The chain joins TRBV29-1 to TRBJ2-2; D remains unclear. In germline, CDR1 is SQVTM, CDR2 ANQGSEA. The V gene lost 3 bases and the J gene lost 1 base, with 12 bases spanning the gap. This CDR3 spans 15 amino acids. The CDR3: CSVEVAYLNTGELFF. Written as DNA, the CDR3 is TGCAGCGTTGAGGTGGCCTACCTGAACACCGGGGAGCTGTTTTTT.

This clonotype was seen a few times. The chain employs TRBV5-1 and TRBJ1-6, with D unresolved. V gave up 4 bases and J gave up 8 bases, with 16 bases separating them. CDR3 length: 15 residues. The germline V gene has CDR1 SGHRS and CDR2 YFSETQ. Here the CDR3 DNA reads TGCGCCAGCAGCCTTCTGACGGCCGGTGATTCACCCCTCCACTTT. Encoded protein: CASSLLTAGDSPLHF.

DNA of the CDR3: TGTGCCAGCAGCTTAGTGGCGGGAGCAGGCTACGAGCAGTACTTC. Residues: CASSLVAGAGYEQYF. The rearrangement joins TRBV13 to TRBJ2-7; 7 bases match TRBD2. The CDR3 length is 15 residues. Unmatched junction bases numbered 6, after V lost 1 base and J lost 3 bases. The germline gives CDR1 PRHDT, CDR2 FYEKMQ (reference sequence). Based on the CDR3 plus reference TRBV13 and TRBJ2-7, the full variable domain is AAGVIQSPRHLIKEKRETATLKCYPIPRHDTVYWYQQGPGQDPQFLISFYEKMQSDKGSIPDRFSAQQFSDYHSELNMSSLELGDSALYFCASSLVAGAGYEQYFGPGTRLTVT.

In its sample, this clonotype was seen a few times. This chain connects TRBV5-6 to TRBJ2-7; D unclear. CDR3 length equals 11 residues. CDR1 SGHDT and CDR2 YYEEEE come from the germline V gene. Between the trimmed V and J ends, which lost 4 bases and 5 bases, there was a span of 7 bases. The CDR3 DNA is TGTGCCAGCAGCGCTTACCACGAGCAGTACTTC. Translation gives CASSAYHEQYF. Looking up the rest from reference TRBV5-6 and TRBJ2-7 gives the full variable domain: DAGVTQSPTHLIKTRGQQVTLRCSPKSGHDTVSWYQQALGQGPQFIFQYYEEEERQRGNFPDRFSGHQFPNYSSELNVNALLLGDSALYLCASSAYHEQYFGPGTRLTVT.

V gene TRBV27 combines with J gene TRBJ2-1; 8 nucleotides agree with TRBD2. There are 17 residues in the CDR3. Germline CDR1 reads MNHEY; CDR2 reads SMNVEV (reference sequence). Losses at the gene ends were 3 bases for V and 4 bases for J; bases not matched to a gene: 11. CDR3 nucleotides: TGTGCCAGCAGTTTGGGGCTCGGGAGCGGGAGTTACAATGAGCAGTTCTTC. Amino acids: CASSLGLGSGSYNEQFF.